This is a list of T cell receptor beta chains from one sample in a study of cytomegalovirus exposure and HLA in healthy donors. This table comes from immunoSEQ multiplex PCR, and its TCRdb copy is limited to in-frame clones, with some not included. The sample includes tens of thousands of clones, 78% of them seen just once. Sample: PBMCs. These receptors were taken from a woman aged 40 to 50 in good health and CMV-seropositive. Both conserved end residues are part of each CDR3. The D gene is left open where the match is weak. Not all rows give a size; the values are once, few, many and, for expanded clones, a class.

V: TRBV9; size: .; D: .; J: TRBJ1-6; DNA: TGTGCCAGCAGCGTAGCCCGGGGGGATTCACCCCTCCACTTT; CDR3: CASSVARGDSPLHF
V: TRBV27; size: .; D: TRBD1; J: TRBJ1-6; DNA: TGTGCCAGCAGTTTATTGCAGGGGGCGAACTCACCCCTCCACTTT; CDR3: CASSLLQGANSPLHF
V: TRBV7-9; size: .; D: .; J: TRBJ1-2; DNA: TGTGCCAGCAGCTTAGCGCTCAGGCAAGGCGGCTACACCTTC; CDR3: CASSLALRQGGYTF
V: TRBV6-1; size: .; D: .; J: TRBJ2-1; DNA: TGTGCCAGCAGTGAATGGAGTCAGTTGGAGCAGTTCTTC; CDR3: CASSEWSQLEQFF
V: TRBV4-1; size: once; D: .; J: TRBJ1-5; DNA: TGCGCCAGCAGCCAAGTCATAGGGGAGCCCCAGCATTTT; CDR3: CASSQVIGEPQHF
V: TRBV7-8; size: .; D: .; J: TRBJ1-5; DNA: TGTGCCAGCAGCTCAGCAGACTGGTTCAATCAGCCCCAGCATTTT; CDR3: CASSSADWFNQPQHF
V: TRBV28; size: .; D: TRBD1; J: TRBJ1-2; DNA: TGTGCCAGCAGTTTGGCTGGGACAGGGGGATATGGCTACACCTTC; CDR3: CASSLAGTGGYGYTF
V: TRBV28; size: .; D: .; J: TRBJ2-1; DNA: TGTGCCAGCAGTGGGGCGACTAGGTACAATGAGCAGTTCTTC; CDR3: CASSGATRYNEQFF
V: TRBV19; size: once; D: TRBD1; J: TRBJ1-5; DNA: TGTGCCAGTAGTGACGGACAGGGATCCTATCAGCCCCAGCATTTT; CDR3: CASSDGQGSYQPQHF
V: TRBV4-1; size: few; D: .; J: TRBJ2-5; DNA: TGCGCCAGCAGCCAAGCCGAGGCAGAGACCCAGTACTTC; CDR3: CASSQAEAETQYF
V: TRBV4-2; size: .; D: .; J: TRBJ2-7; DNA: TGTGCCAGCAGCCAAGCCCCCCGTCAGGACAGTCCCTACGAGCAGTACTTC; CDR3: CASSQAPRQDSPYEQYF
V: TRBV2; size: .; D: TRBD2; J: TRBJ2-3; DNA: TGTGCCAGCAGTCCGGGACTAGCGGGGGAAAACACAGATACGCAGTATTTT; CDR3: CASSPGLAGENTDTQYF
V: TRBV2; size: .; D: .; J: TRBJ2-7; DNA: TGTGCCAGCACGGACAGATCCTCCTCCTACGAGCAGTACTTC; CDR3: CASTDRSSSYEQYF
V: TRBV6-1; size: few; D: .; J: TRBJ1-5; DNA: TGTGCCAGCAGTAATCGACAGGGCAATCAGCCCCAGCATTTT; CDR3: CASSNRQGNQPQHF
V: TRBV29-1; size: .; D: .; J: TRBJ2-2; DNA: TGCAGCCTAGGGACTCACACCGGGGAGCTGTTTTTT; CDR3: CSLGTHTGELFF
V: TRBV5-1; size: once; D: TRBD2; J: TRBJ2-3; DNA: TGCGCCAGCAGCTTGGTACGGAGCACTAGCGGAAGCACAGATACGCAGTATTTT; CDR3: CASSLVRSTSGSTDTQYF
V: TRBV11-2; size: .; D: .; J: TRBJ2-5; DNA: TGTGCCAGCAGCTTAGGGGGGGGCGGAAAGACCCAGTACTTC; CDR3: CASSLGGGGKTQYF
V: TRBV7-9; size: once; D: .; J: TRBJ1-6; DNA: TGTTCCAGCAGACCACAGGGCTCCTATAATTCACCCCTCCACTTT; CDR3: CSSRPQGSYNSPLHF
V: TRBV7-9; size: few; D: .; J: TRBJ1-1; DNA: TGTGCCAGCAGCTTACAAGCGAACACTGAAGCTTTCTTT; CDR3: CASSLQANTEAFF
V: TRBV28; size: .; D: TRBD1; J: TRBJ2-4; DNA: TGTGCCAGCAGTCTTCCAAGGGGGACAGTCAGCAAAAACATTCAGTACTTC; CDR3: CASSLPRGTVSKNIQYF
V: TRBV6-4; size: .; D: .; J: TRBJ2-5; DNA: TGTGCCAGCACCGCGAGGGTGGGACACTTTAGCAGGGAGACCCAGTACTTC; CDR3: CASTARVGHFSRETQYF
V: TRBV5-4; size: .; D: TRBD2; J: TRBJ2-5; DNA: TGTGCCAGCAGCGGGGGTCCGGGGGGGACCCAGTACTTC; CDR3: CASSGGPGGTQYF
V: TRBV28; size: once; D: TRBD2; J: TRBJ2-4; DNA: TGTGCCAGCAGTTTCCCCTCTAGCGGGATAGCCAAAAACATTCAGTACTTC; CDR3: CASSFPSSGIAKNIQYF
V: TRBV29-1; size: .; D: TRBD1; J: TRBJ2-7; DNA: TGCAGCGTTGGGACAGGGATGGGCGAGCAGTACTTC; CDR3: CSVGTGMGEQYF
V: TRBV19; size: few; D: TRBD2; J: TRBJ2-7; DNA: TGTGCCAGTAGTCCCGGAGGGAGGGTCTTAAACTCCTACGAGCAGTACTTC; CDR3: CASSPGGRVLNSYEQYF
V: TRBV4-3; size: .; D: .; J: TRBJ2-7; DNA: TGCGCCAGCAGCCAAGTAGCTCGGCAGGGCATGAACGAGCAGTACTTC; CDR3: CASSQVARQGMNEQYF
V: TRBV5-6; size: .; D: .; J: TRBJ1-1; DNA: TGTGCCAGCAGCTTGGATTTGGTATCTATGAACACTGAAGCTTTCTTT; CDR3: CASSLDLVSMNTEAFF
V: TRBV28; size: .; D: TRBD2; J: TRBJ2-3; DNA: TGTGCCAGCAGTTTAGGAGCGGGGGTAGGAACAGATACGCAGTATTTT; CDR3: CASSLGAGVGTDTQYF
V: TRBV5-1; size: .; D: .; J: TRBJ1-1; DNA: TGCGCCAGCAGCTTAGGGGACACTGAAGCTTTCTTT; CDR3: CASSLGDTEAFF
V: TRBV9; size: .; D: .; J: TRBJ2-3; DNA: TGTGCCAGCAGCGAGGCCACAGGGTTTTACACAGATACGCAGTATTTT; CDR3: CASSEATGFYTDTQYF
V: TRBV5-1; size: .; D: TRBD1; J: TRBJ1-5; DNA: TGCGCCAGCAGCTTGGGGGACAGGGACAATCAGCCCCAGCATTTT; CDR3: CASSLGDRDNQPQHF
V: TRBV5-1; size: .; D: TRBD1; J: TRBJ2-2; DNA: TGCGCCAGCAGCTTGAGGGGGACAGCCAACACCGGGGAGCTGTTTTTT; CDR3: CASSLRGTANTGELFF
V: TRBV7-6; size: .; D: .; J: TRBJ2-5; DNA: TGTGCCAGCAGCGCGGCTATGGAGACCCAGTACTTC; CDR3: CASSAAMETQYF
V: TRBV7-9; size: .; D: TRBD1; J: TRBJ1-2; DNA: TGTGCCAGCAGCTTAGGTCAGGACAGGGATGGCTACACCTTC; CDR3: CASSLGQDRDGYTF
V: TRBV27; size: .; D: .; J: TRBJ2-5; DNA: TGTGCCAGCAGTTTGCGGTACCAAGAGACCCAGTACTTC; CDR3: CASSLRYQETQYF
V: TRBV6-5; size: .; D: .; J: TRBJ1-3; DNA: TGTGCCAGCAGTTACACTTACACAGACTCTGGAAACACCATATATTTT; CDR3: CASSYTYTDSGNTIYF